This TCR beta chain was sequenced in a study of T cell responses to AZD1222 COVID-19 vaccine. Trimming removed 2 bases at V and 2 bases at J, with 11 bases between. Germline CDR1 SGHRS, CDR2 YFSETQ. The CDR3 runs to 14 residues. Profiled with immunoSEQ multiplex PCR; TCRdb holds only in-frame clones, not every one. The sample has 98,000 or so clones; about four fifths are singletons. This TCR came from an adult who received the AZD1222 COVID-19 vaccine. This chain joins TRBV5-1 and TRBJ2-7; no definite D call. The source material was peripheral blood, sampled 28 days after the second AZD1222 dose. The chain's CDR3 is CASSLSGTAYEQYF. CDR3 nucleotides: TGCGCCAGCAGCTTATCAGGTACGGCCTACGAGCAGTACTTC. Full variable domain (outside the CDR3, taken from reference TRBV5-1 and TRBJ2-7): KAGVTQTPRYLIKTRGQQVTLSCSPISGHRSVSWYQQTPGQGLQFLFEYFSETQRNKGNFPGRFSGRQFSNSRSEMNVSTLELGDSALYLCASSLSGTAYEQYFGPGTRLTVT.